Included here is one T cell receptor beta chain sequence, with context. TCRdb's copy holds only in-frame clones and misses some; the assay was immunoSEQ multiplex PCR. The profile shows some 200,000 clones, nearly 80% of them singletons. This sample is part of a study of cytotoxic CD8 clonotypes in ibrutinib-treated CLL. Study overall: The study recorded mean values of almost 260,000 productive templates and approximately 90,000 productive rearrangements per sample.

The CDR3 extends over 16 amino acids. Per germline, CDR1 SGHNT and CDR2 YYREEE (reference sequence). Between the trimmed V and J ends, which lost 4 bases and 9 bases, there was a span of 22 bases. The chain joins TRBV5-4 to TRBJ2-2; D is possibly TRBD1 or TRBD2 (5 bases each). The sample here was PBMCs, taken after 12 months of ibrutinib treatment. The source of this sequence is a human donor with chronic lymphocytic leukemia. CDR3 residues: CASSPAGTDFLRELFF. The CDR3 nucleotides are TGTGCCAGCAGCCCCGCCGGGACGGATTTCCTGAGGGAGCTGTTTTTT.